This T cell receptor (beta chain) was captured in a study of cytomegalovirus exposure and HLA in healthy donors (TCRdb year 2017). For the study in its entirety: In an earlier analysis of 450 to 750 of the donors, 276 Gb of sequence data and 120 million or so unique TCR beta sequences from roughly 190 million T cells were reported. A later analysis re-examined previously published TCR beta repertoires from 610 or so donors and added high-resolution HLA genotyping to investigate patterns of TCR occurrence. HLA typing included class I and class II loci at four-digit resolution. Rather than using new phenotypic data, the later analysis identified candidate immune exposures from TCR beta sequences and from how often those sequences occurred across donors. On average, 235,054 unique TCR beta nucleotide sequences were sequenced per donor among 398 genotyped donors of the cohort, with roughly 20% of those sequences being non-productive. Genome-wide SNP genotypes for about three fifths of the roughly 670 donors were used in a later genetic analysis, which treated that subset as a discovery cohort. About 300 gigabases of sequencing data and approximately 85 million unique TCR sequences were included in an early release covering roughly 600 HLA-typed donors. In addition to the first cohort of several hundred subjects, a separate validation cohort of approximately 130 different subjects was used. Alongside the repertoire data, information on donor age, sex, ethnicity and CMV serostatus was compiled. The study used immunosequencing to profile the T cell repertoires of hundreds of subjects and linked those repertoires to cytomegalovirus serostatus. To predict cytomegalovirus infection status, the study brought together high-throughput TCR immunosequencing, statistical association of individual TCRs with disease status, and machine learning. The genetic ancestry cluster associated with self-reported Caucasian donors included over 65% of the approximately 430 genotyped donors. All discovery cohort repertoires had been generated using a single sequencing platform. The study was designed to test whether signatures of past pathogen exposure could be identified by cataloging public T cell receptors. A few DR-DQ haplotypes were handled as single units for association and clustering because linkage in the cohort was strong. An earlier analysis of nearly 600 of the donors applied high-throughput TCR beta sequencing to assess whether each TCR beta V gene segment acted as functional or pseudogenic. The number of donors typed differed by locus, with roughly 620-630 for A, B, C, DRB1 and DQB1, roughly 550 for DQA1, about 610 for DPA1, and about 450 for DPB1.

With regard to this clone: What this receptor recognizes is not known. There are no base qualities to consult, and no much larger clone falls within one base.

In total, just over 650 healthy bone marrow donors made up the cohort. All cohort members were sampled while nominally healthy, although unrecorded immune exposures were likely present. The donor was CMV seropositive and belonged to the group of over 250 seropositive cohort members. Each donor provided a peripheral blood sample, and peripheral blood mononuclear cells were used for TCR beta sequencing. The Qiagen DNeasy Blood Extraction Kit was used to extract genomic DNA from the blood cell samples. V is trimmed back by 4 bases and J by 2 bases, and the junction contains 4 bases that no gene match accounts for. CDR1 SGHNT and CDR2 YENEEA are derived from the germline V gene. From the cysteine up to the phenylalanine, the CDR3 has a length of 15 residues. This entry keeps only the CDR3 DNA: 45 bases, framed from base 1. Libraries came from the immunoSEQ multiplex PCR assay. A mixture of 60 forward primers for TCR Vbeta segments and 13 reverse primers for TCR Jbeta segments was used in the multiplex PCR. The CDR3 region of rearranged TCR beta genes was amplified from genomic DNA by a multiplex PCR assay. On the Illumina HiSeq System, the amplified TCR beta libraries were sequenced as 87-base-pair reads. The study's processing was this. A later analysis counted approximately 74 million unique TCR beta chains across the 650 to 800 repertoires, and 10 million to 12 million of these chains were shared by at least two donors. Raw reads were error-corrected and collapsed into unique sequences with a nearest-neighbor algorithm that merged closely related sequences to remove PCR and sequencing errors. CDR3 sequences were aligned to IMGT reference sequences to assign V, D and J gene segments. For a sequence to be retained, a match of at least six nucleotides was required to both a V gene segment and a J gene segment. Rearrangements were called productive when the CDR3 lacked stop codons and stayed in frame with V and J; all others were non-productive. CDR3 was defined by IMGT convention, running from the second conserved V-encoded cysteine to the conserved J-encoded phenylalanine. The earlier analysis of 587 of the donors excluded sequences that lacked an unambiguous match to a single V gene segment. In an earlier analysis of a few hundred of the donors, a V segment was called functional when productive rearrangements were above 56.7%, and segregating when the standard deviation between donors exceeded 5%. A statistical classification framework was built to diagnose cytomegalovirus status from the catalog of TCR beta chain sequences. In a later analysis, V and J genes were assigned by comparing TCR nucleotide sequences against IMGT/GENE-DB human TR gene sequences. In a later analysis, CDR3 sequences and most-parsimonious VDJ recombination scenarios were assigned using the TCRdist pipeline. In a later analysis, each TCR beta chain was defined by its CDR3 amino acid sequence together with its V-gene family, and reads lacking a unique V-gene family were excluded. To address suspected cross-contamination and a sequencing artifact, a later analysis removed 450 to 700 highly shared, low-generation-probability nucleotide sequences. A later analysis calculated a clonal expansion index for each public chain from normalized within-repertoire ranks of inferred template counts. A later analysis computed generation probabilities with a VDJ recombination model fitted to out-of-frame rearrangements, and checked the results against IGoR. In a later analysis, TCR-TCR, TCR-HLA and TCR-CMV co-occurrence was scored with hypergeometric tests, and a repertoire-size bias correction was applied to TCR pairs. A later analysis estimated false discovery rates by permuting HLA or CMV assignments 20 times. In a later analysis, co-occurring TCRs were grouped using DBSCAN, with TCRdist sequence similarity added in when clustering inside HLA-allele-positive subsets. Repertoires with fewer than 30,000 or more than 120,000 public chains, plus five repertoires with anomalous nucleotide sharing, were excluded from co-occurrence clustering. TCRdb took this table from immuneACCESS and kept in-frame rearrangements with V and J called. Such tables lack part of the clones; where checked against another copy, unresolved V genes explain under half of the gap, and the rest is unexplained. V, J and clone size reflect that table, while D and trimming were determined from the DNA. A total of 120,000 or so clones appear in this sample, around 69% of them only once. The top ten clones comprise more than 6.5% of the sample.

Points the paper makes about the study in general: Linkage disequilibrium might explain the correlated functional status among segregating V segments, but an unknown experimental factor could not be ruled out. A total of roughly 160 TCR beta chains were listed by the study as associated with cytomegalovirus. The earlier analysis of some 540 of the donors excluded approximately 15 rarely observed V segments, including chromosome 9 orphons, because counts were too low. Most CMV-associated TCR beta chains appeared to be HLA-restricted in a later analysis, and the HLA associations seemed to be driven largely by CMV exposure. Only TCR beta chains were sequenced in this cohort, and the absence of alpha or paired-chain data limited detectable features. A later analysis found that TCR association rates varied across HLA loci, with DRB1 alleles showing the most associated TCRs and HLA-C alleles the fewest. V-gene and J-gene trimming of TCR beta chains was associated with a missense DCLRE1C variant in a later genetic analysis, and the association was replicated in an independent cohort. It was suggested by the authors that the approach could potentially be generalized to other disease states and immunological phenotypes. Because some donors lacked HLA typing at each locus, the association tests relied only on the typed subset. Compared with the approximately 710-donor mean, donors in an Asian-associated ancestry cluster had fewer N-insertions in productive TCRs, according to a later genetic analysis. A further reported finding was that TCR beta sequences accurately predicted the HLA-A and HLA-B alleles for most subjects in the first cohort. Presence/absence analyses assumed roughly uniform sequencing depth across donors, an assumption that may not hold. A group of highly shared sequence variants was considered likely to be a technical artifact of the sequencing pipeline. Across donors, most TCR sequences were observed very rarely, whereas some public TCRs were present in many individuals. A few of the identified cytomegalovirus-associated TCR beta chains were confirmed in vitro to be specific for cytomegalovirus antigens. Specific HLA alleles were associated with 15,000 to 20,000 TCR beta sequences at a false discovery rate of 0.05 in a later analysis. In both the original and validation cohorts, the classifier was reported to diagnose cytomegalovirus status with high specificity and sensitivity. Some IMGT-functional V segments, including TRBV6-2 and TRBV6-3, could not be told apart with the 87-base-pair reads, so those segments were excluded. In a later analysis, HLA-associated TCR beta chains were found to be more clonally expanded and to have lower generation probabilities than equally common non-associated chains. Several of the top co-occurrence clusters appeared to be linked to parvovirus B19, influenza, CMV and Epstein-Barr virus, according to a later analysis. An earlier analysis of approximately 600 of the donors showed that most TCR beta V segments appeared in productive rearrangements either about 90% or about 30% of the time, which broadly matched IMGT annotations. The only immune exposure information available for the cohort was CMV serostatus. When HLA alleles, especially DR and DQ, strongly co-occurred, attributing TCR associations to individual alleles was difficult.

The chain is encoded by TRBV11-3 joined to TRBJ2-7; 11 junctional bases match TRBD1. The sample taken for sequencing was PBMCs. This TCR was sampled from a woman in her 40s in good health and CMV-seropositive. The CDR3 corresponds to CASSSEGQGAYEQYF. In nucleotides, the sequence is TGTGCCAGCAGCTCTGAGGGACAGGGGGCCTACGAGCAGTACTTC.